This T cell receptor beta chain was observed in a study of identical twins. TCRdb fed the 5' RACE reads into MiXCR, producing one record per CDR3 protein. The sample includes roughly 490,000 distinct CDR3 sequences, 13% to 15% of them seen just once. As concerns this clonotype: Its matching antigen is unknown.

This CDR3 has 15 amino acids. Germline CDR1 and CDR2: KGHSH and LQKENI. Trimming removed 3 bases from V and 2 bases from J; junction bases left unmatched: 7. Findings and limits, study-wide: Carriage of fewer insertions was seen in abundant cord blood beta clonotypes, whereas memory repertoires showed none.

Another study also made use of these data, one on yellow fever vaccine responses in identical twins.

The V gene is TRBV18, the J gene TRBJ2-7, with 7 bases lining up with TRBD2. This clonotype originated in a woman aged 18 to 35 in good health. The sample comprised CD4+ T cells sorted from blood. Here the CDR3 reads CASSPRASGAYEQYF. The CDR3 DNA is TGTGCCAGCTCACCTCGAGCTAGCGGAGCCTACGAGCAGTACTTC.